This T cell receptor (beta chain) was captured by sequencing in a study of blood T cell repertoires in COVID-19 (TCRdb year 2020). Broadly, across the study: Samples covering the acute and convalescent phases of COVID-19 were provided by collaborators in the United States, Italy and Spain. The repertoires were released in a freely available public database meant as a resource for research on the immune response to SARS-CoV-2. Samples were obtained from the ongoing ImmuneRACE study (first 160 participants) and from some 1,300 subjects provided by 6 global collaborators. HLA class I and class II types, where available, came from metadata supplied by the sample provider rather than from assay-based typing. The material from the prospective study consisted of cDNA or gDNA derived from T cells, B-cell-depleted T cells, or PBMCs. Subjects who had been exposed to COVID-19, were actively infected with it, or had recovered from it provided the deeply sampled blood TCRbeta repertoires that made up the dataset. Sample metadata almost always included a de-identified subject ID, COVID-19 status, age in years and sex.

At the junction V is shortened by 6 bases and J by 12 bases; bases outside the gene matches: 13. Inclusive of the bounding cysteine and phenylalanine, the CDR3 is 15 residues long. Of all the DNA, just the CDR3 is kept, 45 bases in frame from base 1. In the germline V gene, CDR1 corresponds to SGHTA and CDR2 to FQGNSA. TCRbeta CDR3 regions were amplified from genomic DNA by means of the immunoSEQ Assay, a bias-controlled multiplex PCR. On the authors' methods: Within the assay, amplification of reference gene primers was used to estimate how many nucleated cells each sample contained. To quantify the absolute abundance of each unique TCRbeta CDR3 rearrangement, sequence reads were collapsed and filtered. For each sample, productive Simpson clonality was calculated by taking the square root of Simpson's diversity index across productive rearrangements. Sourced from immuneACCESS, this table was stored by TCRdb with only in-frame sequences that have V and J called. A share of the clones is absent; for the studies checked, an unresolved V gene accounts for under half, and the remainder has no known explanation. The V and J calls and clone size come from that table; D and trimming were worked out from the DNA. The sample table contains 35,000 to 40,000 clones; only one count was recorded for 87% of them. 7% to 9% of the sample rests with the top ten.

Collaborating institutions collected whole blood in K2EDTA tubes following their own protocols. For TCRbeta analysis, collaborator samples were shipped as frozen whole blood, as isolated PBMCs, or as DNA extracted from either sample type. Study-wide findings and limitations: The quantity of clinical and demographic metadata differed by source and by participant and was supplied without curation.

A remark on this clone: The target of this receptor is not known. Nothing much larger sits one base from this clone, and base qualities are not available.

The receptor comes from a human donor in a cohort sampled during active COVID-19. Source material: peripheral blood. This sequence uses TRBV7-2 and TRBJ1-6, with 8 central nucleotides matching TRBD1. The DNA is TGTGCCAGCAGTCTTAGACCCGGACAGGGACAACCCCTCCACTTT. This translates into CASSLRPGQGQPLHF.